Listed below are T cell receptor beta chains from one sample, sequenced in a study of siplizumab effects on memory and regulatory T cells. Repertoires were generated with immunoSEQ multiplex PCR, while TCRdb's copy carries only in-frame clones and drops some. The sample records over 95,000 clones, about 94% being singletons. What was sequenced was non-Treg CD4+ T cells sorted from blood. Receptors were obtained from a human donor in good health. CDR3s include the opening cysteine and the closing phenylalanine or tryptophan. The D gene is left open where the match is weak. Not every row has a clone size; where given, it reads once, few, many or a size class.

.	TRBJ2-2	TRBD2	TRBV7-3	CASSLSGGAPGELFF	TGTGCCAGCAGCTTAAGCGGGGGGGCCCCCGGGGAGCTGTTTTTT
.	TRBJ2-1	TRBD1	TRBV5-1	CASSPGRTGAYNEQFF	TGCGCCAGCAGCCCGGGTCGGACAGGGGCCTACAATGAGCAGTTCTTC
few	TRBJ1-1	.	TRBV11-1	CASSPILGNTEAFF	TGTGCCAGCAGCCCCATTCTGGGAAACACTGAAGCTTTCTTT
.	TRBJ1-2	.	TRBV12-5	CASGLPNRVGYGYTF	TGTGCTAGTGGTTTGCCCAATAGGGTCGGCTATGGCTACACCTTC
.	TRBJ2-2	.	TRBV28	CASSLNLNTGELFF	TGTGCCAGCAGTTTAAATCTTAACACCGGGGAGCTGTTTTTT
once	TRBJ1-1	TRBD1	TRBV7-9	CASSYSPGQGLGRTVF	TGTGCCAGCAGCTATAGCCCAGGACAGGGGCTAGGCCGAACCGTCTTT
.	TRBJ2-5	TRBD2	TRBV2	CASSRGLAAQETQYF	TGTGCCAGCAGCCGGGGACTAGCGGCCCAAGAGACCCAGTACTTC
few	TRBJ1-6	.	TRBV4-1	CASSQDLVESPLHF	TGCGCCAGCAGCCAAGATTTGGTAGAGTCACCCCTCCACTTT
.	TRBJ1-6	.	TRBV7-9	CASSLAQSTNSPLHF	TGTGCCAGCAGCTTAGCTCAGAGTACAAATTCACCCCTCCACTTT
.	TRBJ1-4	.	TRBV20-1	CSAEGEGLFF	TGCAGTGCTGAGGGGGAAGGACTGTTTTTT
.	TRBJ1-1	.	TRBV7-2	CASMLTRDLNTEAFF	TGTGCCAGCATGCTTACCAGGGACCTGAACACTGAAGCTTTCTTT
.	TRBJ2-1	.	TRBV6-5	CASSYGGVYNEQFF	TGTGCCAGCAGTTACGGCGGGGTCTACAATGAGCAGTTCTTC
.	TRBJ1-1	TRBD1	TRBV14	CASSQNYRGRLLSEAFF	TGTGCCAGCAGCCAAAACTACAGGGGAAGGCTGTTGTCTGAAGCTTTCTTT
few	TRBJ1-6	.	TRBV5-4	CASSPGGATNSPLHF	TGTGCCAGCAGCCCCGGGGGGGCTACCAATTCACCCCTCCACTTT
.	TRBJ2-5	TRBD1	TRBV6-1	CASSPGGETQYF	TGTGCCAGCAGCCCAGGGGGCGAGACCCAGTACTTC
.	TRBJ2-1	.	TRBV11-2	CASGPQWGNEQFF	TGTGCCAGCGGCCCACAGTGGGGCAATGAGCAGTTCTTC
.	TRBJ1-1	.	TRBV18	CASSPLEGNTEAFF	TGTGCCAGCTCACCCCTGGAGGGGAACACTGAAGCTTTCTTT
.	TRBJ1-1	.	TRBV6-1	CASSVGDANTEAFF	TGTGCCAGCAGTGTGGGGGATGCGAACACTGAAGCTTTCTTT
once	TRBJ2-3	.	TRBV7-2	CASAAGIGTDTQYF	TGTGCCAGCGCGGCGGGGATAGGCACAGATACGCAGTATTTT
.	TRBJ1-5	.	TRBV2	CASKGSQSAQHF	TGTGCCAGCAAGGGCAGCCAATCAGCCCAGCATTTT
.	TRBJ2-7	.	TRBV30	CAYLWRGRSEQYF	TGTGCCTACCTCTGGAGGGGACGGTCTGAGCAGTACTTC
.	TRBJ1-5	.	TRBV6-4	CASRITTDGADSNQPQHF	TGTGCCAGCAGGATCACGACGGACGGTGCTGATAGCAATCAGCCCCAGCATTTT
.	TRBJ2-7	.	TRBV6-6	CASSYRDGSYEQYF	TGTGCCAGCAGTTACAGGGACGGATCCTACGAGCAGTACTTC
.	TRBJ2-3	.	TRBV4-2	CASSPLRGHDTQYF	TGTGCCAGCAGCCCACTCCGGGGCCACGATACGCAGTATTTT
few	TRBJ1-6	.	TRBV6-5	CASSYWGTDSPLHF	TGTGCCAGCAGTTATTGGGGTACCGATTCACCCCTCCACTTT
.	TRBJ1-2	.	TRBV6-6	CASRPRGNYGYTF	TGTGCCAGCAGACCCCGGGGGAACTATGGCTACACCTTC
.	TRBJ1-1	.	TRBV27	CASSLQFRGANTEAFF	TGTGCCAGCAGTCTCCAATTTCGGGGGGCCAACACTGAAGCTTTCTTT
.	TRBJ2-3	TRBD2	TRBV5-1	CASSKGLASTDTQYF	TGCGCCAGCAGTAAAGGACTAGCATCCACAGATACGCAGTATTTT
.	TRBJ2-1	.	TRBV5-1	CASSLGGSEQFF	TGCGCCAGCAGCTTGGGAGGGAGCGAGCAGTTCTTC
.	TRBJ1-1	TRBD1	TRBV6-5	CATRGIRNTEAFF	TGTGCCACCAGGGGGATACGGAACACTGAAGCTTTCTTT
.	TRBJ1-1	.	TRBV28	CASSDPGSRMMNTEAFF	TGTGCCAGCAGCGACCCCGGGTCAAGGATGATGAACACTGAAGCTTTCTTT
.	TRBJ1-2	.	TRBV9	CASSPQPGRIDMGYTF	TGTGCCAGCAGCCCCCAGCCGGGACGGATCGATATGGGCTACACCTTC
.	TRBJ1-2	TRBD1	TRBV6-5	CASVSQGARLGYTF	TGTGCCAGCGTATCACAGGGGGCGAGACTTGGCTACACCTTC
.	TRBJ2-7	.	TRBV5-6	CASSSLTGTPSYEQYF	TGTGCCAGCAGCTCCCTAACAGGGACCCCCTCCTACGAGCAGTACTTC
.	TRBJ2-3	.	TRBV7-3	CASSGTSDTQYF	TGTGCCAGCAGTGGGACGTCAGATACGCAGTATTTT
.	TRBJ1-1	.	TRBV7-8	CASSSVSSNTEAFF	TGTGCCAGCAGCTCAGTAAGCAGTAACACTGAAGCTTTCTTT
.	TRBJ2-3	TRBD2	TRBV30	CAWSRAGGPADTQYF	TGTGCCTGGAGTCGGGCGGGGGGGCCGGCAGATACGCAGTATTTT
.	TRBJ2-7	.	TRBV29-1	CSGTDSPYEQYF	TGCAGCGGAACCGACAGTCCCTACGAGCAGTACTTC
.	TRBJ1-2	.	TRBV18	CASSPAAGPYGYTF	TGTGCCAGCTCACCGGCGGCAGGACCCTATGGCTACACCTTC
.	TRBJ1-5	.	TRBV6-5	CASSPDIFSNQPQHF	TGTGCCAGCAGTCCGGACATTTTTAGCAATCAGCCCCAGCATTTT
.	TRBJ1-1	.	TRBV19	CASSIDRTATEAFF	TGTGCCAGTAGTATAGACAGGACAGCTACTGAAGCTTTCTTT
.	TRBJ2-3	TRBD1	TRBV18	CASSPGQGATDTQYF	TGTGCCAGCTCACCGGGACAGGGGGCCACAGATACGCAGTATTTT
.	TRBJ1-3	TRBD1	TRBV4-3	CASSQVQGVSNTIYF	TGCGCCAGCAGCCAAGTTCAGGGGGTGTCAAACACCATATATTTT
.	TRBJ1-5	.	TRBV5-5	CASSLMADSNQPQHF	TGTGCCAGCAGCCTGATGGCAGATAGCAATCAGCCCCAGCATTTT
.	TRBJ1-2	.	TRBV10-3	CAISESASGEGMDGYTF	TGTGCCATCAGTGAGTCGGCGTCGGGGGAGGGTATGGATGGCTACACCTTC
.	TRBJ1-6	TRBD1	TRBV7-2	CASSLVTGNNSPLHF	TGTGCCAGCAGCTTAGTGACAGGGAATAATTCACCCCTCCACTTT
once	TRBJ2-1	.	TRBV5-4	CASSSAGDTYNEQFF	TGTGCCAGCAGCTCCGCAGGGGACACCTACAATGAGCAGTTCTTC
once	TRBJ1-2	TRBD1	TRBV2	CASNLQGNYGYTF	TGTGCCAGCAACCTACAGGGGAACTATGGCTACACCTTC
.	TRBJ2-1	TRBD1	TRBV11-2	CASSQGQGAVSEQFF	TGTGCCAGCAGCCAGGGACAGGGGGCCGTCAGTGAGCAGTTCTTC
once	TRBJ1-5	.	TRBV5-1	CASSRTGNGNQPQHF	TGCGCCAGCAGCCGCACCGGGAATGGCAATCAGCCCCAGCATTTT
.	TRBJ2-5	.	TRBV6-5	CASSYGERRTQYF	TGTGCCAGCAGTTACGGAGAAAGAAGGACCCAGTACTTC
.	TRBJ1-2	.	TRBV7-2	CASSRKTGDNYGYTF	TGTGCCAGCAGCCGAAAGACAGGAGATAACTATGGTTACACCTTC
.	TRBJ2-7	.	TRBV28	CASIDTRNYEQYF	TGTGCCAGCATTGACACTAGAAACTACGAGCAGTACTTC